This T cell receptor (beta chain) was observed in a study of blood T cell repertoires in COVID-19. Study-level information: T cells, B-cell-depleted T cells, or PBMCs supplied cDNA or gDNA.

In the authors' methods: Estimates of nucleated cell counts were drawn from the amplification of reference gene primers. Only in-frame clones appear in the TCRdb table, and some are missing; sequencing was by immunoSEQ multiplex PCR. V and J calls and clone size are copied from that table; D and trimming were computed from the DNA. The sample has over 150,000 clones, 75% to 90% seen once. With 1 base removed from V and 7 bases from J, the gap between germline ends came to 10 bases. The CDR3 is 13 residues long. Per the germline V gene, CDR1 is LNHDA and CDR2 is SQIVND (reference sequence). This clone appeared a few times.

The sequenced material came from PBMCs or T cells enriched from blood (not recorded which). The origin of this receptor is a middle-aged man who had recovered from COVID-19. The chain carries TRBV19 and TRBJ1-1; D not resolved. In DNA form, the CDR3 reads TGTGCCAGTAGTATAGGTTGGGAGAATGAAGCTTTCTTT. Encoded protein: CASSIGWENEAFF.